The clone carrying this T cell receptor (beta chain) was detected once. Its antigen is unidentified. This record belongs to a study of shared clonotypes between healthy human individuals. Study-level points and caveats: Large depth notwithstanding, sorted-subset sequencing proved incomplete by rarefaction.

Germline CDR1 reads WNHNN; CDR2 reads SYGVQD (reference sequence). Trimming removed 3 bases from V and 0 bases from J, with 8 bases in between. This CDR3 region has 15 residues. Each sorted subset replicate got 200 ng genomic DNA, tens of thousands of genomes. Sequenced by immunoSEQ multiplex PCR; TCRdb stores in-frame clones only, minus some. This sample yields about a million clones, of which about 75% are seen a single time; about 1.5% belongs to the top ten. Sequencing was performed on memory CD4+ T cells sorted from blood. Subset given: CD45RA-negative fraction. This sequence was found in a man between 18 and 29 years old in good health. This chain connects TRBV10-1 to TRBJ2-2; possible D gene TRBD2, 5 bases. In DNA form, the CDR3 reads TGCGCCAGCAGTGAAGAGGGTACGAACACCGGGGAGCTGTTTTTT. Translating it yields CASSEEGTNTGELFF.